Below, 29 T cell receptor beta chains from the same sample are listed, as sequenced in a study of metastatic and nonmetastatic thyroid tumors. TCRdb ran MiXCR on the PCR reads. This table has roughly 8,400 clones, approximately 33% appearing once. Every patient was untreated before thyroid surgery. The sequencing sample was made of tumor tissue. All receptors derive from a female donor with papillary thyroid cancer or a benign thyroid nodule (not recorded which). Some clones in this sample may be carry-over from other donors' samples.

The CDR3 spells CASRYPGQGIYEQYF. For the CDR3, the DNA is TGTGCCAGCAGATACCCGGGACAGGGCATCTACGAGCAGTACTTC. This rearrangement joins TRBV28 to TRBJ2-7; TRBD1 agrees at 9 bases. This CDR3 is 15 amino acids long. After removal of 6 bases from V and 3 bases from J, the junction contained 9 bases not matched to a gene. From germline, CDR1 is MDHEN and CDR2 SYDVKM.

Sample share makes this clone medium-sized. This chain uses TRBV5-6 with TRBJ2-7; the D is unclear. Germline loops: CDR1 SGHDT, CDR2 YYEEEE. This CDR3 has 13 residues. Trimming took off 0 bases at V and 0 bases at J, with 4 bases between the two ends. CDR3 in DNA: TGTGCCAGCAGCTTGGACTACTCCTACGAGCAGTACTTC. The encoded protein is CASSLDYSYEQYF.

The table lists this clone with a few counts. The chain couples TRBV6-2 or TRBV6-3 to TRBJ2-7; D remains unclear. Germline V lookup: CDR1 MNHEY, CDR2 SVGEGT. V lost 7 bases and J lost 6, with 19 bases in between. The length of the CDR3 is 14 residues. Written as DNA, the CDR3 is TGTGCCAGCACCTGGTGGTTTATCGGGTTCGAGCAGTACTTC. Protein: CASTWWFIGFEQYF.

Sample share makes this clone medium-sized. The V call is TRBV4-3, the J call TRBJ1-2; D not certain. The CDR3 is made up of 16 amino acids. The V gene's germline CDR1 is LGHNA and CDR2 YSLEER. The germline V and J ends were trimmed by 6 bases and 7 bases, with 24 bases remaining between them. CDR3 bases: TGCGCCAGCAGTCCAAAGCCTTCTGGGTTTTTGGTTGGCTACACCTTC. Residues: CASSPKPSGFLVGYTF.

J is TRBJ2-7 and V is TRBV6-1; 10 bases map to TRBD2. CDR1 and CDR2 from the germline V gene are MNHNS and SASEGT. Losses at the gene ends were 6 bases for V and 5 bases for J; bases not matched to a gene: 1. This CDR3 comprises 12 residues. The CDR3 sequence: CASRGLADEQYF. Written as DNA, the CDR3 is TGTGCCAGCAGAGGACTAGCGGACGAGCAGTACTTC.

This clone was picked up a small number of times. The rearrangement links TRBV2 to TRBJ1-6; 8 bases are a match to TRBD1. V was pared by 6 bases and J by 10 bases, with 5 bases of the junction left unmatched. The germline CDR1 and CDR2 sequences are SNHLY and FYNNEI. This CDR3 has 13 residues. DNA of the CDR3: TGTGCCAGCAGGGCAGGGGGCGAATCACCCCTCCACTTT. Translating it yields CASRAGGESPLHF.

This clone was seen at least ten times. The rearrangement uses TRBV7-2 and TRBJ1-4; possibly TRBD1 for D (6 bases). The V end lost 5 bases, the J end lost 8 bases, and 15 bases lay between the germline ends. The CDR3 contains 14 residues. Germline assignment: CDR1 SGHTA and CDR2 FQGNSA. The CDR3 region is CASSLAGGAEKLFF. DNA of the CDR3: TGTGCCAGCAGCCTGGCGGGGGGCGCAGAAAAACTGTTTTTT.

The chain combines TRBV11-2 with TRBJ1-2; 10 bases map to TRBD1. The CDR3 totals 16 residues. The junction had 7 bases not matched to a gene; V was cut back by 4 bases and J by 2 bases. CDR1 is SGHAT and CDR2 is FQNNGV in the germline V gene. Here the CDR3 reads CASSSTKDRGNYGYTF. CDR3 bases: TGTGCCAGCAGCTCAACAAAGGACAGGGGGAACTATGGCTACACCTTC.

This clone was found many times. Given the absence of the conserved phenylalanine or tryptophan at the CDR3 end, a read error is likely. Because the CDR3's place on the DNA is in doubt, the DNA is left out and the CDR3 is given as listed by TCRdb. The V gene is TRBV4-1, the J gene TRBJ2-5; the table calls TRBD1, which could not be checked here. A total of 15 residues make up the CDR3, ends included. Germline CDR1 is MGHRA and CDR2 is YSYEKL. CDR3 loop: CARQLAGGRGQEAWL.

V is TRBV6-1 and J is TRBJ2-7, with TRBD2 matching 8 bases. Germline loops: CDR1 MNHNS, CDR2 SASEGT. CDR3 length: 15 residues. J lost 6 bases, V lost 10 bases, and 17 bases had no gene match. The CDR3 DNA follows: TGTGCCACCCTTTGGGAGTCGCGGGAGGTCCGCGAGCAGTACTTC. Translated: CATLWESREVREQYF.

The chain joins TRBV24-1 to TRBJ2-7; 8 bases are shared with TRBD1. The ends lost 3 bases at V and 2 bases at J; junction bases unmatched: 8. Looked up from germline, CDR1 is KGHDR and CDR2 is SFDVKD. The length of the CDR3 is 16 residues. The CDR3 DNA follows: TGTGCCACCAGTGATCGTACCGGGACAGGAACCTACGAGCAGTACTTC. Its protein product is CATSDRTGTGTYEQYF.

CDR3 sequence reads: CASSQDGGHQPQHF. The CDR3 DNA follows: TGCGCCAGCAGCCAAGATGGCGGACATCAGCCCCAGCATTTT. V gene TRBV4-1 combines with J gene TRBJ1-5; D uncertain. The CDR3 contains 14 residues. Germline CDR1 MGHRA, CDR2 YSYEKL. V was clipped by 0 bases and J by 5 bases, with 8 bases between them.

The genes are TRBV19 and TRBJ1-6; D ambiguous. Per germline, CDR1 LNHDA and CDR2 SQIVND (reference sequence). V lost 3 bases and J 8 bases, leaving 8 bases between the germline ends. The CDR3 runs to 13 residues. CDR3 protein: CASSIRGDSPLHF. The CDR3 DNA follows: TGTGCCAGTAGTATTAGAGGTGATTCACCCCTCCACTTT.

This clone was observed a few times. J is TRBJ1-2 and V is TRBV6-1, with no clear D. The CDR3 is made up of 13 amino acids. V shed 1 base and J shed 5 bases, with 8 bases lying between them. Germline lookup yields CDR1 MNHNS and CDR2 SASEGT. The CDR3 bases are TGTGCCAGCAGTGAAGTCCGGGGATATGGCTACACCTTC. It is translated as CASSEVRGYGYTF.

This chain joins TRBV20-1 and TRBJ2-5; 8 nucleotides align to TRBD1. CDR1 is DFQATT and CDR2 is SNEGSKA in the germline V gene (reference sequence). V lost 6 bases to trimming and J lost 5 bases; unmatched junction nucleotides: 17. The CDR3 runs 16 residues. The CDR3 region is CSADGQGLLGVETQYF. Written as DNA, the CDR3 is TGCAGTGCCGATGGACAGGGCCTTTTGGGAGTGGAGACCCAGTACTTC.

This chain connects TRBV6-1 to TRBJ2-3, with D possibly being TRBD2 (5 bases). The CDR3 runs 16 residues. V shed 5 bases and J shed 1 base, with 16 bases lying between them. Germline lookup yields CDR1 MNHNS and CDR2 SASEGT. The CDR3: CASSYALHSGTDTQYF. CDR3 DNA sequence: TGTGCCAGCAGTTACGCACTTCATAGCGGCACAGATACGCAGTATTTT.

Here the CDR3 DNA reads TGTGCCAGCAGCGAGGAGCTAGCGATTAACAATGAGCAGTTCTTC. It codes for CASSEELAINNEQFF. This sequence joins TRBV11-1 and TRBJ2-1; D possibly corresponds to TRBD2 (6 bases). V lost 5 bases, J lost 5 bases, and 16 bases lay in between. The CDR3 runs 15 residues. Per the germline V gene, CDR1 is SGHAT and CDR2 is FQDESV (reference sequence).

The rearrangement uses TRBV5-1 and TRBJ1-6; 9 bases match TRBD1. After removal of 4 bases from V and 5 bases from J, the junction contained 10 bases not matched to a gene. Germline CDR1 and CDR2: SGHRS and YFSETQ. The CDR3 consists of 17 residues. CDR3 region: CASSLDARDRDNSPLHF. The CDR3 bases are TGCGCCAGCAGCCTGGATGCTCGGGACAGGGATAATTCACCCCTCCACTTT.

The V gene is TRBV7-9, the J gene TRBJ1-1; D gene uncertain. The CDR3 sequence is 11 residues long. Germline-derived CDR1 and CDR2 are SEHNR and FQNEAQ (reference sequence). The V gene lost 3 bases and the J gene lost 1 base, with 0 bases spanning the gap. The CDR3 reads CASSLNTEAFF. Here the CDR3 DNA reads TGTGCCAGCAGCTTGAACACTGAAGCTTTCTTT.

The chain combines TRBV19 with TRBJ1-1; possibly TRBD1 for D (6 bases). The V end lost 4 bases, the J end lost 5 bases, and 11 bases lay between the germline ends. The CDR3 is made up of 13 amino acids. Germline lookup yields CDR1 LNHDA and CDR2 SQIVND (reference sequence). The CDR3 protein is CASSTTGRTEAFF. In DNA form, the CDR3 reads TGTGCCAGTAGTACAACAGGGAGAACTGAAGCTTTCTTT. Looking up the rest from reference TRBV19 and TRBJ1-1 gives the full variable domain: DGGITQSPKYLFRKEGQNVTLSCEQNLNHDAMYWYRQDPGQGLRLIYYSQIVNDFQKGDIAEGYSVSREKKESFPLTVTSAQKNPTAFYLCASSTTGRTEAFFGQGTRLTVV.

On this clone: At one boundary the junction diverges from the germline segment, which might be a read error. V gene TRBV15 combines with J gene TRBJ2-7; 13 bases line up with TRBD2. CDR3 length equals 18 residues. Germline loops: CDR1 LNHNV, CDR2 YYDKDF (reference sequence). The CDR3 is CATSSPGLAGWPLYDQYF. In DNA, the CDR3 is TGCGCCACCAGCTCACCGGGACTAGCGGGATGGCCACTCTACGATCAGTACTTC.

This clone was detected only a few times. The rearrangement uses TRBV28 and TRBJ2-2, with TRBD2 matching 12 bases. The junction had 4 bases not matched to a gene; V was cut back by 4 bases and J by 7 bases. CDR3 length: 15 amino acids. CDR1 is MDHEN and CDR2 is SYDVKM in the germline V gene. CDR3 residues: CASSSTSGSHGELFF. For the CDR3, the DNA is TGTGCCAGCAGTTCGACTAGCGGGAGTCACGGGGAGCTGTTTTTT. Variable domain in full (rest from reference TRBV28 and TRBJ2-2): DVKVTQSSRYLVKRTGEKVFLECVQDMDHENMFWYRQDPGLGLRLIYFSYDVKMKEKGDIPEGYSVSREKKERFSLILESASTNQTSMYLCASSSTSGSHGELFFGEGSRLTVL.

This clone was picked up many times. V usage is TRBV14 and J usage is TRBJ1-4, with D uncertain. Germline values: CDR1 SGHDN, CDR2 FVKESK. There are 15 residues in the CDR3. V lost 1 base to trimming and J lost 2 bases, with 8 bases between them. CDR3 nucleotide sequence: TGTGCCAGCAGCCAAGGCTGGGTTACTAATGAAAAACTGTTTTTT. It translates to CASSQGWVTNEKLFF.

The chain carries TRBV6-1 and TRBJ2-6; D remains unclear. Looked up from germline, CDR1 is MNHNS and CDR2 is SASEGT. CDR3 length: 15 residues. V was shortened by 2 bases and J by 0 bases, with 5 bases between the two germline ends. CDR3 nucleotides: TGTGCCAGCAGTGAAAGGCTCTCTGGGGCCAACGTCCTGACTTTC. This encodes CASSERLSGANVLTF.

In its sample, this clone is medium-sized (0.01 to 0.1%). The chain combines TRBV18 with TRBJ2-1; the D is unclear. The CDR3 sequence is 14 residues long. Per the germline V gene, CDR1 is KGHSH and CDR2 is LQKENI. Trimming pared 3 bases from V and 9 bases from J, leaving 15 bases between. CDR3 protein: CASSPNVKGSEQFF. DNA for the CDR3: TGTGCCAGCTCACCCAACGTAAAAGGTTCTGAGCAGTTCTTC.

There are a few counts of this clone. The V and J genes are TRBV19 and TRBJ1-1; tentatively, D is TRBD1 (5 bases). The germline V and J ends were trimmed by 3 bases and 3 bases, with 11 bases remaining between them. The CDR3 spans 14 residues. Germline V gene lookup returns CDR1 LNHDA and CDR2 SQIVND (reference sequence). In nucleotides, the CDR3 is TGTGCCAGTAGTATTGCGGGGACCTACACTGAAGCTTTCTTT. It is translated as CASSIAGTYTEAFF.

Judged by abundance, this clone is medium-sized. The chain combines TRBV28 with TRBJ1-5; no definite D call. The CDR3 is made up of 16 amino acids. Germline-derived CDR1 and CDR2 are MDHEN and SYDVKM. Trimming removed 6 bases at V and 0 bases at J, with 15 bases between. The CDR3 region is CASRTHPEFSNQPQHF. DNA for the CDR3: TGTGCCAGCAGAACGCACCCGGAATTTAGCAATCAGCCCCAGCATTTT.

The rearrangement uses TRBV7-6 and TRBJ2-7, with a possible D match to TRBD1 (5 bases). Between the trimmed V and J ends, which lost 1 base and 3 bases, there was a span of 7 bases. Germline-derived CDR1 and CDR2 are SGHVS and FNYEAQ. The CDR3 is 13 residues long. Here the CDR3 reads CASSLEDSYEQYF. For the CDR3, the DNA is TGTGCCAGCAGCTTAGAAGACAGCTACGAGCAGTACTTC.

This chain uses TRBV5-1 with TRBJ1-2; 7 bases match TRBD1. Germline V gene data show CDR1 as SGHRS and CDR2 as YFSETQ. There are 14 residues in the CDR3. Trimming took 2 bases from V and 4 from J; bases not matched to a gene: 5. The CDR3 protein is CASSFTQGGYGYTF. CDR3 coding DNA: TGCGCCAGCAGCTTCACCCAGGGGGGCTATGGCTACACCTTC.